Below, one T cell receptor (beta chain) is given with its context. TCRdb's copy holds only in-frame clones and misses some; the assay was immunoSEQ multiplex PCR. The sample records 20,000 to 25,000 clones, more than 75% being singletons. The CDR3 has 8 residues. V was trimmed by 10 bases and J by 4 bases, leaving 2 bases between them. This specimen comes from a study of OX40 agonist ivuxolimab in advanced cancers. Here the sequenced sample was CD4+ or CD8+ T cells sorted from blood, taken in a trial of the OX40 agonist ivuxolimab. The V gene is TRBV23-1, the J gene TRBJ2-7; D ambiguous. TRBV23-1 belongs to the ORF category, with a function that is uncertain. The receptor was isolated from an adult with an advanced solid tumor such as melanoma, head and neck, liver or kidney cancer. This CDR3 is CATYEQYF. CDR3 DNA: TGCGCCACGTACGAGCAGTACTTC.